The 7 T cell receptor beta chains below were found in one sample sequenced in a study of shared clonotypes between healthy human individuals. The method was immunoSEQ multiplex PCR; TCRdb's version includes in-frame clones alone and lacks a portion of them. The sample shows about 1.5 million clones, under 99% of them seen only once. Sequencing used naive CD4+ T cells sorted from blood. Stated subset: CD45RA+ positively selected. Receptor source: a man aged 30 to 45 in good health.

This clone was recorded only once. Other DNA sequences in the same sample also yield this CDR3. This sequence joins TRBV27 and TRBJ2-3; D is unresolved. Trimming removed 3 bases from V and 6 bases from J, with 4 bases in between. The germline V gene has CDR1 MNHEY and CDR2 SMNVEV (reference sequence). The CDR3 consists of 11 residues. CDR3 sequence: CASSFLDTQYF. For the CDR3, the DNA is TGTGCCAGCAGTTTCTTGGATACGCAGTATTTT.

The chain recombines TRBV6-1 with TRBJ1-2; no firm D call. The V end lost 0 bases, the J end lost 6 bases, and 11 bases lay between the germline ends. Germline V CDR1 and CDR2: MNHNS, SASEGT. The CDR3 covers 14 residues. The CDR3 DNA reads as TGTGCCAGCAGTGAAGCGAGGGATGGCGATGGCTACACCTTC. It yields the protein CASSEARDGDGYTF.

J is TRBJ2-1 and V is TRBV15; D possibly corresponds to TRBD2 (6 bases). CDR3 length: 17 residues. Germline V gene sequence: CDR1 LNHNV, CDR2 YYDKDF (reference sequence). The V and J ends lost 5 bases and 0 bases respectively, with 17 bases between them. The CDR3 is CATSRTVPGDSYNEQFF. CDR3 nucleotide sequence: TGTGCCACCAGCCGGACGGTTCCGGGAGACTCCTACAATGAGCAGTTCTTC.

V usage is TRBV7-2 and J usage is TRBJ2-7; D is unresolved. Between the trimmed V and J ends, which lost 4 bases and 7 bases, there was a span of 17 bases. Germline V CDR1 and CDR2: SGHTA, FQGNSA. The CDR3 covers 14 residues. The CDR3 loop is CASSSSSGPWEQYF. The DNA of the CDR3 is TGTGCCAGCAGCTCCTCCTCGGGCCCCTGGGAGCAGTACTTC.

This clone showed up just once. The rearrangement uses TRBV18 and TRBJ2-7; D assignment may be TRBD1 or TRBD2 (6 bases each). The CDR3 length is 15 residues. The V gene's germline CDR1 is KGHSH and CDR2 LQKENI. V was trimmed by 6 bases and J by 3 bases, leaving 18 bases between them. The CDR3 DNA is TGTGCCAGCTCCCAGGGCGGGACACCTAACTACGAGCAGTACTTC. As protein: CASSQGGTPNYEQYF.

The chain uses TRBV14 and TRBJ2-1; D remains ambiguous. Trimming removed 2 bases from V and 7 bases from J, with 12 bases in between. The CDR3 sequence is 14 residues long. Germline loops: CDR1 SGHDN, CDR2 FVKESK. CDR3 sequence (DNA): TGTGCCAGCAGCCAAATTCTAGTTGGGAATGAGCAGTTCTTC. This gives the protein CASSQILVGNEQFF.

V usage is TRBV6-6 and J usage is TRBJ2-7; no definite D call. The V gene lost 0 bases and the J gene lost 1 base, with 10 bases spanning the gap. The CDR3 length is 15 residues. The germline gives CDR1 MNHNY, CDR2 SVGAGI (reference sequence). For the CDR3, the DNA is TGTGCCAGCAGTTACTCGATGACGAATTCCTACGAGCAGTACTTC. As protein: CASSYSMTNSYEQYF.